The next 5 T cell receptor beta chains were all read from a single sample in a study of control samples from healthy donors and cancer patients. Repertoires were generated with immunoSEQ multiplex PCR, while TCRdb's copy carries only in-frame clones and drops some. The sample table sets out roughly 190,000 clones. Material: blood. These receptors were obtained from a woman in her 30s in good health.

This sequence joins TRBV18 and TRBJ1-5; D ambiguous. The ends were cut back, 3 bases at V and 3 bases at J, with 12 bases in the middle. In germline, CDR1 is KGHSH, CDR2 LQKENI. This CDR3 is 15 amino acids long. CDR3 residues: CASSPQDGNNQPQHF. DNA for the CDR3: TGTGCCAGCTCACCGCAGGACGGCAACAATCAGCCCCAGCATTTT.

The chain employs TRBV5-4 and TRBJ2-7; D remains unclear. Per the germline V gene, CDR1 is SGHNT and CDR2 is YYREEE (reference sequence). CDR3 size: 15 residues. Trimming stripped 4 bases from V and 7 bases from J, with 21 bases between. In DNA form, the CDR3 reads TGTGCCAGCAGCCCCCGACCCGGAAGGTTGGGGGAGCAGTACTTC. This codes for CASSPRPGRLGEQYF.

The chain joins TRBV3-1 (or the pseudogene TRBV3-2) to TRBJ2-1; possibly TRBD2 for D (5 bases). Trimming stripped 4 bases from V and 9 bases from J, with 13 bases between. This CDR3 region has 13 residues. Per germline, CDR1 LGHDT and CDR2 YNNKEL (reference sequence). The CDR3 sequence: CASSPREGSEQFF. The CDR3 coding sequence is TGTGCCAGCAGCCCGAGGGAAGGGAGTGAGCAGTTCTTC.

V is TRBV7-2 and J is TRBJ2-3; D perhaps matches TRBD2 (5 bases). V was shortened by 2 bases and J by 0 bases, with 9 bases between the two germline ends. Germline V gene data show CDR1 as SGHTA and CDR2 as FQGNSA. The CDR3 has 15 amino acids. In DNA form, the CDR3 reads TGTGCCAGCAGCTTAAATCGGGGTAGCACAGATACGCAGTATTTT. It translates to CASSLNRGSTDTQYF.

The rearrangement links TRBV7-9 to TRBJ2-2; D not resolved. Trimming pared 1 base from V and 9 bases from J, leaving 6 bases between. CDR3 length: 12 residues. Germline CDR1 reads SEHNR; CDR2 reads FQNEAQ (reference sequence). The CDR3 DNA sequence: TGTGCCAGCAGCTTAGGGGCGCGGGAGCTGTTTTTT. It translates to CASSLGARELFF.